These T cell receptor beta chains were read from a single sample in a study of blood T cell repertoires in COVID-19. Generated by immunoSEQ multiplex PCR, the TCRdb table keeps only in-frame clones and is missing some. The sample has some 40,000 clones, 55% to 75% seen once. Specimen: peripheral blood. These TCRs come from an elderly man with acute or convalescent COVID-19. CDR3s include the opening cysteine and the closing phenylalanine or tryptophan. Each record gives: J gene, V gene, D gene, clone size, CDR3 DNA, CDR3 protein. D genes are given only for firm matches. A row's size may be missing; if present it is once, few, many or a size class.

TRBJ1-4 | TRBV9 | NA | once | TGTGCCAGCAGCGTAGATTCGACAGAGGAAAAACTGTTTTTT | CASSVDSTEEKLFF
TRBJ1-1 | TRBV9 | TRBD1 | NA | TGTGCCAGCAGCGCCAATTACAGGGGGAAGACTGAAGCTTTCTTT | CASSANYRGKTEAFF
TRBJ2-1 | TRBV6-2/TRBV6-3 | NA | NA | TGTGCCAGCAGCCGGGCTGTAGCGGACAATGAGCAGTTCTTC | CASSRAVADNEQFF
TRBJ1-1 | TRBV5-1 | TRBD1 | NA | TGCGCCAGCAGCGAAGGACAGGGTCTGAACACTGAAGCTTTCTTT | CASSEGQGLNTEAFF
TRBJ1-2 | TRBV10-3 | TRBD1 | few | TGTGCCATCAGCGTGGACAGGCATAACTATGGCTACACCTTC | CAISVDRHNYGYTF
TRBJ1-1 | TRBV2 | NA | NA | TGTGCCAGCACCGTGGAGGGCTTGAACACTGAAGCTTTCTTT | CASTVEGLNTEAFF
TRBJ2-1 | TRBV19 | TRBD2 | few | TGTGCCAGTAGTATCCAGCGGGGGGCATTTTCGAATGAGCAGTTCTTC | CASSIQRGAFSNEQFF
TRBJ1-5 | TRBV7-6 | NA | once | TGTGCCAGCAGCTTAGCGGCGGGGGCCTATCAGCCCCAGCATTTT | CASSLAAGAYQPQHF
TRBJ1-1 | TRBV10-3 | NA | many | TGTGCCATCAGTGACGGGGTCGGCACTGAAGCTTTCTTT | CAISDGVGTEAFF
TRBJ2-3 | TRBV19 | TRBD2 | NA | TGTGCCAGTAGTATAGATTGGGCAGGCGGGGGTACGCAGTATTTT | CASSIDWAGGGTQYF
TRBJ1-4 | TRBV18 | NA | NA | TGTGCCAGCTCCTTCCCTGGCGAAAAACTGTTTTTT | CASSFPGEKLFF
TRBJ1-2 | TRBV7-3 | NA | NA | TGTGCCAGCAGCTTAACCCCGGGAGCTAACTATGGCTACACCTTC | CASSLTPGANYGYTF
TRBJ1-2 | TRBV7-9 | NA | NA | TGTGCCAGCAGCCGAGGTGACTATGGCTACACCTTC | CASSRGDYGYTF
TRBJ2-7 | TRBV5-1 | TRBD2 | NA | TGCGCCAGCAGCCTCCTTAGCGGGAGAGGTGAGCAGTACTTC | CASSLLSGRGEQYF
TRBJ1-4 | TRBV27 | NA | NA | TGTGCCAGCAGTTTCCTCCCAGGGGCTAATGAAAAACTGTTTTTT | CASSFLPGANEKLFF
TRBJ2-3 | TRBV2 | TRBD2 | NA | TGTGCCAGCAAGACTAGCGGGAACACAGATACGCAGTATTTT | CASKTSGNTDTQYF
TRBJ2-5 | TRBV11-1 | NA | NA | TGTGCCAGCAGCTTAGGGGGGCCGGAGACCCAGTACTTC | CASSLGGPETQYF
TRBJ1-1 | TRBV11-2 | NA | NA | TGTGCCAGCAGCTTAGTTGGGCACAGTGCCACTGAAGCTTTCTTT | CASSLVGHSATEAFF
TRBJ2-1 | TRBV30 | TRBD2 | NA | TGTGCCTGGGGTTCCCTAGCGGGATACAATGAGCAGTTCTTC | CAWGSLAGYNEQFF
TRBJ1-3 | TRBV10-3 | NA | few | TGTGCCATCGGAGTACAGGGCTCCTCTGGAAACACCATATATTTT | CAIGVQGSSGNTIYF
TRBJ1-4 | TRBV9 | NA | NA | TGTGCCAGCAGCCGCCGAACGGGGTTTGATGAAAAACTGTTTTTT | CASSRRTGFDEKLFF
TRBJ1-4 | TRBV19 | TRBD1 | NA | TGTGCCAGTAGTACGACAGGGGGCGGAGGGGCTAAACTGTTTTTT | CASSTTGGGGAKLFF
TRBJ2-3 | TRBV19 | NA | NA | TGTGCCAGTAGTTCCCCACCGGGGGGCACAGATACGCAGTATTTT | CASSSPPGGTDTQYF
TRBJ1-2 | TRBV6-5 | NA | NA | TGTGCCAGCAGCCCCGGGAAAAACTATGGCTACACCTTC | CASSPGKNYGYTF
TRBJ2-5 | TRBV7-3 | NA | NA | TGTGCCAGCAGCTCGACCGGAGTTCAGTACTTC | CASSSTGVQYF
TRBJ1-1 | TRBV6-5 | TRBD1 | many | TGTGCCGGTACAGGGGTCAGCGGCACTGAAGCTTTCTTT | CAGTGVSGTEAFF
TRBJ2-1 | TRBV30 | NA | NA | TGTGCCTGGAGTATACAAGACTACAATGAGCAGTTCTTC | CAWSIQDYNEQFF
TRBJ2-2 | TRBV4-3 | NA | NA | TGCGCCAGCAGCCAAGATGAGGGTGGAGAAACCGGGGAGCTGTTTTTT | CASSQDEGGETGELFF
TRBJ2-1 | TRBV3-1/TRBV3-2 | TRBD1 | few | TGTGCCAGCAGCCCTAGACAGGGGGTTTGGAAGTTCTTC | CASSPRQGVWKFF
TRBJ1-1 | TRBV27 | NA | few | TGTGCCAGCAGTTTTAGGGGGACACAGGGACGGATTACTGAAGCTTTCTTT | CASSFRGTQGRITEAFF
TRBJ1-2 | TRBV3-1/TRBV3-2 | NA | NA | TGTGCCAGCAGCTCTGGAGACAGGAGGCTTGAGGGCTACACCTTC | CASSSGDRRLEGYTF
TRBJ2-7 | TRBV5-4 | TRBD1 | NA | TGTGCCAGCAGCAGAGGAGGGACAGGGATCTACGAGCAGTACTTC | CASSRGGTGIYEQYF
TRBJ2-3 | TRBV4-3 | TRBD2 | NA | TGCGCCAGCAGCCAAGATCTAGCGGGAGGTACAGATACGCAGTATTTT | CASSQDLAGGTDTQYF
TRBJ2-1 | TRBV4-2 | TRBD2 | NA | TGTGCCAGCAGCCAAGATCCCCACCGGACTAGCGGGGGCCCCGTCAATGAGCAGTTCTTC | CASSQDPHRTSGGPVNEQFF
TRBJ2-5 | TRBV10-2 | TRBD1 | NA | TGCGCCAGCAGTGAGTCGAACAGGGGTCAGACCCAGTACTTC | CASSESNRGQTQYF
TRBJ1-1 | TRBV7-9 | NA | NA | TGTGCCAGCAGCCCGGGACGGGGGAGTGTGAACACTGAAGCTTTCTTT | CASSPGRGSVNTEAFF
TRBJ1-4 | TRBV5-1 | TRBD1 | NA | TGCGCCAGCAGCAAATCCGGGACAGGGGTGGAAAAACTGTTTTTT | CASSKSGTGVEKLFF
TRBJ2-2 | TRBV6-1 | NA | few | TGTGCCAGCAGTGAAGGTTGGCAGGCGGGCGGGGAGCTGTTTTTT | CASSEGWQAGGELFF
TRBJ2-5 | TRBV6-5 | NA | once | TGTGCCAGCAGTTACATCGCGGGGATATGGGAGACCCAGTACTTC | CASSYIAGIWETQYF
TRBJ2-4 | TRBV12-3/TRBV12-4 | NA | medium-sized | TGTGCCAGCAGTTTTCTGAACATTCAGTACTTC | CASSFLNIQYF
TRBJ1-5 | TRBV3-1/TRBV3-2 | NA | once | TGTGCCAGCAGCCAAGGGGGGGATCAGCCCCAGCATTTT | CASSQGGDQPQHF
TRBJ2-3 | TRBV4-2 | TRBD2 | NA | TGTGCCAGCAGCCAAGAAGGGACTATACAGTATTTT | CASSQEGTIQYF
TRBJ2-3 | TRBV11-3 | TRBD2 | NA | TGTGCCAGCAGCTTAGTTAGCGGGAGTGATACGCAGTATTTT | CASSLVSGSDTQYF